This T cell receptor beta chain was captured in a study of prognosis after radiotherapy for stage I lung cancer. Study in general: Enrolled patients (roughly 13 men, 6 women) had a median age of about 74 years and an age range of roughly 50 to 85 years.

Amplicons of TCR beta CDR3 were generated from genomic DNA by two-round multiplex PCR. The first round of PCR was done with primers that matched each TRBV and TRBJ gene. One entry per CDR3 protein, called by TCRdb with MiXCR from the multiplex PCR reads. The table has 10,000 or so distinct CDR3 sequences, around 55% seen once. Germline CDR1 DFQATT, CDR2 SNEGSKA (reference sequence). The CDR3 is 18 residues long. The J segment lost 0 bases and the V segment lost 6 bases, leaving 18 bases of the junction unmatched. On this clonotype itself: Antigen unknown.

Whole-study results and caveats: Reportedly, TRBV and TRBJ gene usage varied with metastasis presence.

The rearrangement uses TRBV20-1 and TRBJ2-3; 7 bases match TRBD2. This TCR came from a donor at least 50 years old with non-small cell lung cancer. This specimen consisted of PBMCs, obtained before or after stereotactic body radiation therapy (not recorded which). The CDR3 reads CSAEHGGSRWASTDTQYF. In DNA, the CDR3 is TGCAGTGCCGAACACGGGGGGTCCAGGTGGGCTAGCACAGATACGCAGTATTTT.